This T cell receptor beta chain is drawn from a study of lymphopenia after photon versus proton radiotherapy. Findings and caveats of the study: Post-nadir diversity loss with photons came from oligoclonal expansion, particularly CD8+ Temra cells. Only patients who died were analyzed for survival; proton advantage is unproven. A bigger post-nadir fall in TCR diversity correlated inversely with survival time in deceased patients. Photon-treated patients lost naive T cells and TCR diversity; proton-treated stayed stable.

Profiling relied on immunoSEQ multiplex PCR, and the TCRdb table lists in-frame clones only, not all of them. This table has over 15,000 clones, 75% to 95% appearing once. As concerns this clone: Its antigen is unknown.

Germline V gene sequence: CDR1 SGDLS, CDR2 YYNGEE. The CDR3 contains 16 residues. Trimming cost V 3 bases and J 2 bases, with 16 bases left between them. The TCR sequence derives from a man between 60 and 70 years old with pancreatic cancer. The specimen comprised peripheral blood, sampled from a patient treated with photon-based radiotherapy. The genes are TRBV9 and TRBJ2-3; D could derive from TRBD1 or TRBD2 (6 bases each). Here the CDR3 DNA reads TGTGCCAGCAGCGAAAGAGGGGGACTCATCACAGATACGCAGTATTTT. As protein: CASSERGGLITDTQYF.